A selection of T cell receptor beta chains follows, all from one sample in a study of cytomegalovirus exposure and HLA in healthy donors. TCRdb's copy holds only in-frame clones and misses some; the assay was immunoSEQ multiplex PCR. The sample has about 150,000 clones, around two thirds seen once. The sequencing input was PBMCs. The source of these receptors is a man aged 25 to 40 in good health and CMV-seropositive. The CDR3 runs from the conserved cysteine through the conserved F or W. The D gene is left open where the match is weak. Size is omitted from some rows. Given values are once, few, many or a class for expanded clones.

j_gene	d_gene	abundance	v_gene	len	CDR3aa	CDR3nt
TRBJ1-1	TRBD1	.	TRBV30	14	CAWSNPGGFTEAFF	TGTGCCTGGAGTAATCCAGGGGGATTTACTGAAGCTTTCTTT
TRBJ2-7	TRBD2	.	TRBV2	14	CASSLGLAGREQYF	TGTGCCAGCAGTTTGGGACTAGCGGGGAGGGAGCAGTACTTC
TRBJ1-1	TRBD1	.	TRBV28	17	CASRRPMGDRGRSEAFF	TGTGCCAGCAGGCGACCTATGGGGGACAGGGGGCGGAGTGAAGCTTTCTTT
TRBJ2-1	.	.	TRBV21-1	15	CASSKLAGVYNEQFF	TGTGCCAGCAGCAAACTAGCGGGAGTTTACAATGAGCAGTTCTTC
TRBJ1-1	.	.	TRBV6-1	15	CASSELRSTNTEAFF	TGTGCCAGCAGTGAATTAAGGAGCACGAACACTGAAGCTTTCTTT
TRBJ2-7	TRBD2	few	TRBV6-5	14	CASSYLAGPYEQYF	TGTGCCAGCAGTTACTTAGCGGGGCCCTACGAGCAGTACTTC
TRBJ2-1	TRBD2	.	TRBV15	13	CATCGSLGNEQFF	TGTGCCACCTGCGGGAGTTTGGGCAATGAGCAGTTCTTC
TRBJ1-1	.	.	TRBV27	13	CASSFRGNTEAFF	TGTGCCAGCAGTTTCAGGGGAAACACTGAAGCTTTCTTT
TRBJ1-2	.	.	TRBV6-1	16	CASSARISLANYGYTF	TGTGCCAGCAGTGCCAGGATCTCTTTAGCTAACTATGGCTACACCTTC
TRBJ2-3	.	few	TRBV9	14	CASKVGESTDTQYF	TGTGCCAGCAAGGTGGGAGAAAGCACAGATACGCAGTATTTT
TRBJ1-2	TRBD1	.	TRBV2	13	CASSTDRGYGYTF	TGTGCCAGCAGTACAGACAGGGGCTATGGCTACACCTTC
TRBJ1-6	TRBD1	.	TRBV25-1	13	CASSTGGGSPLHF	TGTGCCAGCAGTACAGGGGGCGGTTCACCCCTCCACTTT
TRBJ2-1	TRBD2	few	TRBV6-4	13	CASSDGGEGEQFF	TGTGCCAGCAGTGACGGCGGGGAGGGTGAGCAGTTCTTC
TRBJ2-7	TRBD1	.	TRBV10-1	14	CASPARQGGYEQYF	TGCGCCTCCCCAGCGAGACAGGGTGGGTACGAGCAGTACTTC
TRBJ2-3	TRBD2	.	TRBV6-5	16	CASSYVRGRGTDTQYF	TGTGCCAGCAGTTACGTTCGCGGGAGGGGTACAGATACGCAGTATTTT
TRBJ2-2	TRBD1	.	TRBV10-2	15	CASSEQGAITGELFF	TGCGCCAGCAGCGAACAGGGGGCCATCACCGGGGAGCTGTTTTTT
TRBJ1-2	.	.	TRBV5-1	13	CASSLIQGNGYTF	TGCGCCAGCAGCTTGATACAGGGCAATGGCTACACCTTC
TRBJ2-1	.	.	TRBV6-5	14	CASSPSTVYNEQFF	TGTGCCAGCAGTCCCTCGACTGTCTACAATGAGCAGTTCTTC
TRBJ2-2	.	.	TRBV7-2	15	CASSAYSSIAGELFF	TGTGCCAGCAGCGCATATTCGAGCATTGCCGGGGAGCTGTTTTTT
TRBJ2-3	TRBD2	once	TRBV25-1	18	CASSEAQKREKGTDTQYF	TGTGCCAGCAGTGAAGCCCAAAAGCGGGAGAAGGGCACAGATACGCAGTATTTT
TRBJ2-3	.	.	TRBV10-1	13	CASSPGFGNTQYF	TGCGCCAGCAGCCCGGGTTTCGGGAATACGCAGTATTTT
TRBJ2-1	.	.	TRBV9	15	CASSVVAAPYNEQFF	TGTGCCAGCAGCGTAGTGGCGGCCCCCTACAATGAGCAGTTCTTC
TRBJ2-7	.	.	TRBV6-1	13	CASSRGSYYEQYF	TGTGCCAGCAGTAGGGGATCATACTACGAGCAGTACTTC
TRBJ1-2	.	.	TRBV28	12	CASSLAGGFDTF	TGTGCCAGCAGTTTGGCTGGGGGGTTCGACACCTTC
TRBJ1-1	.	.	TRBV19	14	CASTVRPANTEAFF	TGTGCCTCGACGGTGCGGCCGGCTAACACTGAAGCTTTCTTT
TRBJ2-3	.	.	TRBV7-6	14	CASSLQRNTDTQYF	TGTGCCAGCAGCTTACAGCGGAACACAGATACGCAGTATTTT
TRBJ2-3	TRBD2	.	TRBV11-2	15	CATKGGREDTDTQYF	TGTGCCACCAAAGGGGGGCGGGAGGATACAGATACGCAGTATTTT
TRBJ1-1	TRBD1	.	TRBV19	16	CASSSTPGQTNTEAFF	TGTGCCAGTAGTTCCACACCGGGACAGACAAACACTGAAGCTTTCTTT
TRBJ1-2	.	few	TRBV20-1	11	CSATGPLGYTF	TGCAGTGCTACAGGCCCACTCGGCTACACCTTC
TRBJ1-4	TRBD1	.	TRBV19	15	CASRKTGQANEKLFF	TGTGCCAGTAGGAAGACAGGGCAGGCTAATGAAAAACTGTTTTTT
TRBJ1-1	.	.	TRBV5-4	13	CASSLVVNTEAFF	TGTGCCAGCAGCTTGGTAGTGAACACTGAAGCTTTCTTT
TRBJ1-2	.	.	TRBV4-1	17	CASSPDPGHSQNYGYTF	TGCGCCAGCAGCCCGGATCCGGGACACTCCCAAAACTATGGCTACACCTTC
TRBJ2-3	.	.	TRBV19	16	CASSLQGGVDTDTQYF	TGTGCCAGTAGTCTCCAGGGCGGGGTTGACACAGATACGCAGTATTTT
TRBJ2-2	TRBD2	.	TRBV2	18	CASSAGLAGSRGTGELFF	TGTGCCAGCAGCGCTGGACTAGCGGGCTCGCGAGGCACCGGGGAGCTGTTTTTT
TRBJ2-1	.	.	TRBV19	15	CASSIVGGTGGEQFF	TGTGCCAGTAGTATAGTGGGAGGAACCGGGGGAGAGCAGTTCTTC
TRBJ2-1	.	once	TRBV5-1	14	CASSMRGSGNEQFF	TGCGCCAGCAGCATGCGGGGCAGCGGCAATGAGCAGTTCTTC
TRBJ2-1	TRBD2	.	TRBV2	16	CASTPEREVIYNEQFF	TGTGCCAGCACCCCCGAGCGGGAGGTAATCTACAATGAGCAGTTCTTC
TRBJ2-3	.	.	TRBV7-9	14	CASSPDTATDTQYF	TGTGCCAGCAGCCCCGATACCGCGACAGATACGCAGTATTTT
TRBJ2-1	.	.	TRBV5-1	12	CASSLDINEQFF	TGCGCCAGCAGCCTAGATATCAATGAGCAGTTCTTC
TRBJ2-7	.	few	TRBV5-1	13	CASRAGSSYEQYF	TGCGCCAGCAGGGCGGGTAGCTCCTACGAGCAGTACTTC
TRBJ2-7	TRBD2	few	TRBV4-2	17	CASSQGLAGNPSYEQYF	TGTGCCAGCAGCCAAGGGCTAGCGGGAAACCCCTCCTACGAGCAGTACTTC
TRBJ2-3	.	.	TRBV25-1	14	CASSDPRETDTQYF	TGTGCCAGCAGTGACCCCCGGGAGACAGATACGCAGTATTTT
TRBJ1-1	.	.	TRBV7-9	14	CASSIGQGNTEAFF	TGTGCCAGCAGTATTGGGCAGGGCAACACTGAAGCTTTCTTT
TRBJ1-2	.	once	TRBV5-4	13	CASRWALGDGYTF	TGTGCCAGCAGGTGGGCCCTGGGAGATGGCTACACCTTC
TRBJ2-1	.	.	TRBV2	16	CASSETSSGLYNEQFF	TGTGCCAGCAGTGAAACGAGTAGCGGTCTTTACAATGAGCAGTTCTTC
TRBJ2-7	TRBD1	once	TRBV30	14	CAWSYGQGVVEQYF	TGTGCCTGGAGTTACGGACAGGGGGTCGTCGAGCAGTACTTC
TRBJ2-5	TRBD2	.	TRBV30	15	CAWSQTSGRFETQYF	TGTGCCTGGAGCCAGACTAGCGGGAGATTTGAGACCCAGTACTTC
TRBJ2-3	.	.	TRBV5-1	16	CASRSAGLSYTDTQYF	TGCGCCAGCAGATCGGCTGGACTCTCGTACACAGATACGCAGTATTTT
TRBJ2-6	.	few	TRBV19	17	CASSSGYSYSGANVLTF	TGTGCCAGTAGCTCAGGTTACTCCTACTCTGGGGCCAACGTCCTGACTTTC
TRBJ1-2	TRBD1	.	TRBV5-4	14	CASSSRDRVYGYTF	TGTGCCAGCAGCTCCCGGGACAGGGTGTATGGCTACACCTTC
TRBJ2-1	TRBD1	.	TRBV19	17	CASSIDHGTGGYNEQFF	TGTGCCAGTAGTATAGATCATGGGACAGGGGGCTACAATGAGCAGTTCTTC
TRBJ2-1	TRBD2	.	TRBV7-2	15	CASSLGGRAGNEQFF	TGTGCCAGCAGCTTAGGGGGGAGGGCGGGAAATGAGCAGTTCTTC
TRBJ2-7	TRBD1	.	TRBV27	14	CASSLSRDSREQYF	TGTGCCAGCAGTTTATCACGGGACAGTCGCGAGCAGTACTTC
TRBJ2-7	.	.	TRBV7-9	13	CASSPIIAYEQYF	TGTGCCAGCAGCCCAATCATTGCCTACGAGCAGTACTTC
TRBJ1-4	.	once	TRBV19	15	CASSRQQGLGEKLFF	TGTGCCAGTAGTAGGCAACAGGGCCTCGGTGAAAAACTGTTTTTT
TRBJ1-5	TRBD1	.	TRBV19	15	CASSMHRGSNQPQHF	TGTGCCAGTAGTATGCACAGGGGTAGCAATCAGCCCCAGCATTTT